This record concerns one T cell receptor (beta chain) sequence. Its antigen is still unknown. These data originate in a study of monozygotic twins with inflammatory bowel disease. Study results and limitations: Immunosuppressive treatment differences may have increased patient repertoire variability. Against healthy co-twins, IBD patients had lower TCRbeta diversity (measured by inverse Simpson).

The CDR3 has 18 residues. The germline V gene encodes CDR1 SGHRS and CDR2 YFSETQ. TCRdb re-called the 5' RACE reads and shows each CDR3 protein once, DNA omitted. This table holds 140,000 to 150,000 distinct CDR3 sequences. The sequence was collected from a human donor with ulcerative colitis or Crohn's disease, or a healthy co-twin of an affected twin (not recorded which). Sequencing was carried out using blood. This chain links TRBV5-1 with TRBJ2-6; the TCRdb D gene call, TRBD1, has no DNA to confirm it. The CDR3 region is CASSLVPGDHSGANVLTF.